This T cell receptor beta chain was captured by sequencing in a study of cytomegalovirus exposure and HLA in healthy donors (TCRdb year 2017). Study-wide context: An earlier analysis of 587 of the donors reported 276 Gb of sequence data and roughly 120 million unique TCR beta sequences obtained from 180 million or so T cells. An early release that covered 640 HLA-typed donors contained approximately 290 gigabases of sequencing data and 75 million to 100 million unique TCR sequences. The genetic ancestry cluster associated with self-reported Caucasian donors included around 76% of the roughly 400 genotyped donors. The study aimed to test whether signatures of past pathogen exposure could be identified by cataloging public T cell receptors. The T cell repertoires of around 670 subjects were profiled by immunosequencing and related to cytomegalovirus serostatus. Besides the first cohort of around 700 subjects, a separate validation cohort made up of roughly 120 different subjects was used. The study combined high-throughput TCR immunosequencing, statistical association of individual TCRs with disease status, and machine learning to predict cytomegalovirus infection status. In a later analysis, previously published TCR beta repertoires from 500 to 750 donors were re-analyzed and high-resolution HLA genotyping was added so that TCR occurrence patterns could be studied. The later analysis used no new phenotypic data to find candidate immune exposures, relying instead on TCR beta sequences and their occurrence across donors. To decide whether each TCR beta V gene segment behaved as functional or pseudogenic, an earlier analysis of some 580 of the donors relied on high-throughput TCR beta sequencing. Donor age, sex, ethnicity and CMV serostatus were compiled together with the repertoire data. A later genetic analysis used genome-wide SNP genotypes for about three fifths of the 666 donors, treating that subset as a discovery cohort. Every repertoire in the discovery cohort had been generated on one and the same sequencing platform. HLA typing included class I and class II loci at four-digit resolution. The number of donors typed differed by locus, with roughly 629-640 for A, B, C, DRB1 and DQB1, roughly 520 for DQA1, 600 to 610 for DPA1, and approximately 470 for DPB1. Five DR-DQ haplotypes were handled as single units for association and clustering, since linkage in the cohort was strong. Across approximately 400 genotyped donors of the cohort, an average of 235,054 unique TCR beta nucleotide sequences per donor were sequenced, and 15% to 20% of those sequences were non-productive. Study-wide conclusions, independent of this receptor: According to the authors, the approach could potentially be generalized to other disease states and immunological phenotypes. A cluster of highly shared sequence variants was judged likely to be a technical artifact of the sequencing pipeline. While some public TCRs were present in many individuals, most TCR sequences turned up only very rarely across donors. When HLA alleles, especially DR and DQ, strongly co-occurred, TCR associations were difficult to assign to individual alleles. Because counts were too low, around 17 rarely observed V segments, including chromosome 9 orphons, were left out of the earlier analysis of approximately 500 of the donors. Only TCR beta chains were sequenced in this cohort, and the absence of alpha or paired-chain data limited detectable features. For the cohort, immune exposure information was limited to CMV serostatus. In a later genetic analysis, fewer N-insertions in productive TCRs were reported among donors in an Asian-associated ancestry cluster than the approximately 670-donor mean. Correlated functional status among segregating V segments might be attributable to linkage disequilibrium, but an unknown experimental factor could not be ruled out. A later analysis found that HLA-associated TCR beta chains were more clonally expanded and had lower generation probabilities than equally common non-associated chains. Broadly in line with IMGT annotations, most TCR beta V segments showed up in productive rearrangements about 90% or about 30% of the time in an earlier analysis of approximately 640 of the donors. Because HLA typing was missing for some donors at each locus, association tests included only the typed subset. Several of the top co-occurrence clusters appeared to be linked to parvovirus B19, influenza, CMV and Epstein-Barr virus, according to a later analysis. Because the 87-base-pair reads could not distinguish some IMGT-functional V segments, including TRBV6-2 and TRBV6-3, those segments were excluded. The classifier was reported to diagnose cytomegalovirus status with high specificity and sensitivity in both the original and validation cohorts. The study gave a list of about 150 TCR beta chains associated with cytomegalovirus. A further reported finding was that TCR beta sequences accurately predicted the HLA-A and HLA-B alleles for most subjects in the first cohort. A later analysis found that most CMV-associated TCR beta chains appeared HLA-restricted, with HLA associations seemingly driven largely by CMV exposure. A later genetic analysis associated a missense DCLRE1C variant with V-gene and J-gene trimming of TCR beta chains, and an independent cohort replicated the association. A later analysis found that TCR association rates varied across HLA loci, with DRB1 alleles showing the most associated TCRs and HLA-C alleles the fewest. A few of the identified cytomegalovirus-associated TCR beta chains were confirmed in vitro to be specific for cytomegalovirus antigens. The presence/absence analyses assumed that sequencing depth was roughly uniform across donors, and that assumption may not be true. At a false discovery rate of 0.05, a later analysis linked 16,000 or so TCR beta sequences to specific HLA alleles.

Trimming at the junction amounts to 4 bases on V and 0 bases on J, and the germline ends lie 12 bases apart. The CDR3 covers 15 residues, taking in both the cysteine and the phenylalanine. Solely the CDR3 DNA is kept, with 45 bases framed from the first base. CDR1 and CDR2, looked up from the germline V gene, are MNHNS and SASEGT. The library was generated by the immunoSEQ multiplex PCR assay. A mixture of 60 forward primers for TCR Vbeta segments and 13 reverse primers for TCR Jbeta segments was used in the multiplex PCR. Amplification of the CDR3 region of rearranged TCR beta genes was performed with a multiplex PCR assay on genomic DNA. Amplified TCR beta libraries were sequenced as 87-base-pair reads on the Illumina HiSeq System. The study's own analysis went as follows. A later analysis counted about 80 million unique TCR beta chains across the 650 to 800 repertoires, and some 11 million of these chains were shared by at least two donors. Raw reads were error-corrected and collapsed into unique sequences with a nearest-neighbor algorithm that merged closely related sequences to remove PCR and sequencing errors. To assign V, D and J gene segments, CDR3 sequences were aligned to IMGT reference sequences. For a sequence to be retained, a match of at least six nucleotides to both a V gene segment and a J gene segment was required. Rearrangements were called productive when the CDR3 lacked stop codons and stayed in frame with V and J; all others were non-productive. Following IMGT convention, CDR3 was defined as the stretch from the second conserved V-encoded cysteine to the conserved J-encoded phenylalanine. Sequences without an unambiguous match to a single V gene segment were excluded from the earlier analysis of 450 to 750 of the donors. In an earlier analysis of about 590 of the donors, a V segment was called functional when productive rearrangements were above 56.7%, and segregating when the standard deviation between donors exceeded 5%. To diagnose cytomegalovirus status from the catalog of TCR beta chain sequences, a statistical classification framework was built. A later analysis assigned V and J genes by comparing TCR nucleotide sequences with IMGT/GENE-DB human TR gene sequences. The TCRdist pipeline was used in a later analysis to assign CDR3 sequences and most-parsimonious VDJ recombination scenarios. A later analysis defined each TCR beta chain by its CDR3 amino acid sequence plus V-gene family, and excluded reads lacking a unique V-gene family. In a later analysis, several hundred highly shared, low-generation-probability nucleotide sequences were removed to address suspected cross-contamination and a sequencing artifact. In a later analysis, a clonal expansion index was calculated for each public chain from normalized within-repertoire ranks of inferred template counts. Generation probabilities in a later analysis came from a VDJ recombination model fitted to out-of-frame rearrangements, and those results were checked against IGoR. In a later analysis, TCR-TCR, TCR-HLA and TCR-CMV co-occurrence was scored with hypergeometric tests, and a repertoire-size bias correction was applied to TCR pairs. False discovery rates were estimated in a later analysis by permuting HLA or CMV assignments 20 times. In a later analysis, co-occurring TCRs were grouped using DBSCAN, and TCRdist sequence similarity was added for clustering within HLA-allele-positive subsets. Repertoires with fewer than 30,000 or more than 120,000 public chains were left out of co-occurrence clustering, as were five repertoires with anomalous nucleotide sharing. In its TCRdb copy, this immuneACCESS table keeps in-frame sequences only and misses some clones. Where compared with another copy, unresolved V genes explain less than half of these, and the others have no known cause. The D gene and trimming were derived from the DNA, and the V and J assignments and clone size from that table. This sample comprises hundreds of thousands of clones, nearly 80% of them detected only once. In total, the top ten clones hold over 1.5% of the sample.

This clone was detected only a few times. The antigen it binds to is not known. Base quality data are lacking; no much larger clone is found one base away. The cohort consisted of some 730 healthy bone marrow donors. All cohort members were sampled while nominally healthy, although unrecorded immune exposures were likely present. The donor was CMV seronegative and was included in the group of a few hundred seronegative cohort members. Every donor gave a peripheral blood sample, and the peripheral blood mononuclear cells from that sample were used for TCR beta sequencing. Genomic DNA extraction from the blood cell samples was performed with the Qiagen DNeasy Blood Extraction Kit.

The TCR was taken from a male donor in good health and CMV-seronegative. Material for sequencing was PBMCs. The V and J segments used are TRBV6-1 and TRBJ1-1; TRBD1 is a possible D gene, resting on 6 matching bases. The CDR3 is CASSGRQAMNTEAFF. The DNA sequence follows: TGTGCCAGCAGTGGGAGACAGGCTATGAACACTGAAGCTTTCTTT.